The next 9 T cell receptor beta chains were all read from a single sample in a study of blood T cell repertoires in COVID-19. Libraries were prepared by immunoSEQ multiplex PCR; TCRdb keeps only in-frame clonotypes and omits some of them. This repertoire shows roughly 170,000 clones, over 70% found once; its top ten account for around 5.1%. The source material was PBMCs or T cells enriched from blood (not recorded which). The receptors come from a woman between 40 and 55 years old with acute COVID-19.

This clone has a single count. The chain couples TRBV12-3 or TRBV12-4 to TRBJ2-1; 10 bases agree with TRBD2. CDR3 size: 13 residues. V lost 1 base, J lost 10 bases, and 1 base stayed unmatched. The DNA of the CDR3 is TGTGCCAGCAGTTTAGTACTAGCGGGAGAGCAGTTCTTC. This sequence encodes CASSLVLAGEQFF.

V usage is TRBV3-1 (or the pseudogene TRBV3-2) and J usage is TRBJ1-4, with D maybe TRBD1 (5 bases). The V end was cut by 0 bases, the J end by 7 bases, with 12 bases between. The CDR3 covers 15 residues. The germline gives CDR1 LGHDT, CDR2 YNNKEL (reference sequence). CDR3 nucleotide sequence: TGTGCCAGCAGCCAAGAGGTCAAGGGGCGTGAAAAACTGTTTTTT. Translation gives CASSQEVKGREKLFF.

V usage is TRBV11-2 and J usage is TRBJ2-1, with D perhaps matching TRBD2 (5 bases). V dropped 7 bases and J dropped 7 bases, with 29 bases sitting between them. Looked up from germline, CDR1 is SGHAT and CDR2 is FQNNGV. The CDR3 is 18 residues long. The CDR3 spells CASTRRSPGTARGNEQFF. In DNA form, the CDR3 reads TGTGCCAGCACTCGTCGGTCCCCGGGAACCGCCCGAGGGAATGAGCAGTTCTTC.

In its sample, this clone was seen a few times. This chain links TRBV6-5 with TRBJ2-4, with D possibly matching TRBD1 (6 bases). V was clipped by 6 bases and J by 9 bases, with 15 bases between them. The length of the CDR3 is 13 residues. The V gene's germline CDR1 is MNHEY and CDR2 SVGAGI. This chain's CDR3 is CASSLTGGGIQYF. As DNA, the CDR3 is TGTGCCAGCAGCCTGACAGGTGGGGGCATTCAGTACTTC.

Only a few counts were recorded for this clone. V usage is TRBV11-3 and J usage is TRBJ1-3; weak D call: TRBD1 (5 bases). Germline V gene data show CDR1 as SGHNT and CDR2 as YENEEA. This CDR3 has 14 residues. The ends were cut back, 2 bases at V and 2 bases at J, with 7 bases in the middle. CDR3 nucleotides: TGTGCCAGCAGCTTACAGGGCCCTGGAAACACCATATATTTT. Encoded protein: CASSLQGPGNTIYF. The variable domain in full, completed from reference TRBV11-3 and TRBJ1-3, reads EAGVVQSPRYKIIEKKQPVAFWCNPISGHNTLYWYLQNLGQGPELLIRYENEEAVDDSQLPKDRFSAERLKGVDSTLKIQPAELGDSAVYLCASSLQGPGNTIYFGEGSWLTVV.

The chain employs TRBV2 and TRBJ1-3; D remains ambiguous. Between the trimmed V and J ends, which lost 5 bases and 2 bases, there was a span of 13 bases. In germline, CDR1 is SNHLY, CDR2 FYNNEI. The CDR3 extends over 15 amino acids. CDR3 sequence (DNA): TGTGCCAGCAGTTTGACTACCAACCCTGGAAACACCATATATTTT. It specifies CASSLTTNPGNTIYF.

The V gene is TRBV6-5, the J gene TRBJ1-1; 7 nucleotides match TRBD1. The germline gives CDR1 MNHEY, CDR2 SVGAGI. This CDR3 has 11 residues. The V gene end was trimmed by 6 bases and the J gene end by 9 bases; junction bases not matched to a gene: 4. For the CDR3, the DNA is TGTGCCAGCAGGCAACAGGGGAAAGCTTTCTTT. It encodes CASRQQGKAFF.

The J gene is TRBJ1-2, the V gene TRBV29-1, with D unresolved. Germline V lookup: CDR1 SQVTM, CDR2 ANQGSEA. Trimming stripped 3 bases from V and 4 bases from J, with 3 bases between. This CDR3 contains 10 residues. CDR3 region: CSVDRYGYTF. The CDR3 DNA reads as TGCAGCGTTGATCGCTATGGCTACACCTTC.

This clone was seen more than once but under ten times. The V call is TRBV9, the J call TRBJ2-2, with 8 bases identical to TRBD2. The CDR3 spans 17 residues. Germline V gives CDR1 SGDLS, CDR2 YYNGEE. The trim removed 2 bases at V and 2 bases at J, leaving 8 bases unmatched. The CDR3 DNA sequence: TGTGCCAGCAGCGTCTCCGGGACTAGTGGCAACACCGGGGAGCTGTTTTTT. Its protein is CASSVSGTSGNTGELFF.